This TCR beta chain was documented in a study of blood T cell repertoires in COVID-19. Study-level information: The United States, Italy and Spain provided the acute and convalescent COVID-19 samples. T cells, B-cell-depleted T cells, or PBMCs supplied cDNA or gDNA.

The CDR3 contains 15 residues. V was trimmed by 8 bases and J by 8 bases, leaving 24 bases between them. Germline CDR1 WNHNN, CDR2 SYGVQD (reference sequence). Original data processing: Scientists estimated how many nucleated cells there were by amplifying reference gene primers. Using immunoSEQ multiplex PCR, the repertoire was profiled, and TCRdb retains in-frame clones only, with some absent. That table furnishes V, J and clone size, whereas the DNA furnished D and trimming. The profile shows roughly 110,000 clones, around 80% of them singletons. Seattle-derived patients entered the study during active infection and were followed longitudinally.

The chain recombines TRBV10-1 with TRBJ1-2; D is possibly TRBD1 (5 bases). Sequencing used peripheral blood. The sequence was obtained from a man aged 80 or over with COVID-19, enrolled during active disease. CDR3 sequence reads: CASGKKRQWAGGYTF. The CDR3 DNA sequence: TGCGCCAGCGGTAAGAAGAGACAGTGGGCTGGGGGCTACACCTTC.